This TCR beta chain comes out of a study of T cell responses to AZD1222 COVID-19 vaccine. This CDR3 spans 15 amino acids. Germline assignment: CDR1 PRHDT and CDR2 FYEKMQ (reference sequence). V was cut by 3 bases and J by 8 bases, with 16 bases left in between. On this clone: The antigen is undetermined.

TCRdb's table, derived via immunoSEQ multiplex PCR, lists solely in-frame clones and lacks some. The sample has about 140,000 clones; more than 85% are singletons. Study results and limitations: Recipients of two AZD1222 doses showed rising Spike-specific TCR breadth and depth. Donors in the cohort were predominantly white British and more often female, and clonal diversity was possibly underestimated. The reported proportion of spike-specific TCRs targeting unmutated variant regions was nearly half. Without day 14 samples, only post-peak T cell repertoires were studied.

The sequences come from peripheral blood, collected on day 0 of AZD1222 vaccination. The receptor was isolated from an adult in good health. The J gene is TRBJ1-4, the V gene TRBV13; maybe TRBD1 (6 bases). CDR3 amino acids: CASSFRDHRDEKLFF. Written as DNA, the CDR3 is TGTGCCAGCAGCTTTAGGGATCACAGGGACGAAAAACTGTTTTTT.